The rows below give T cell receptor beta chains drawn from one sample of a study of T cells after yellow fever vaccination. TCRdb ran MiXCR on the 5' RACE reads and lists one entry per CDR3 protein. The sample records approximately 550,000 distinct CDR3 sequences, approximately 15% being singletons. Sample: PBMCs, taken on the day of the yellow fever booster vaccination. The receptors shown here come from a man under 40 who received the YFV17D yellow fever vaccine. CDR3s include the opening cysteine and the closing phenylalanine or tryptophan.

v_call,j_call,cdr3_aa
TRBV4-3,TRBJ2-6,CASSQSGRANVLTF
TRBV20-1,TRBJ2-7,CSATARVPYEQYF
TRBV6-1,TRBJ1-5,CASSVTPGQSNQPQHF
TRBV19,TRBJ1-5,CASTKDREKQPQHF
TRBV6-1,TRBJ2-5,CASSELDRLQETQYF
TRBV5-1,TRBJ2-6,CASSLAPGANVLTF
TRBV10-3,TRBJ2-5,CAISVEGRGQETQYF
TRBV4-3,TRBJ1-4,CASSQVPRAPSRFGNEKLFF
TRBV7-2,TRBJ1-2,CASSLVGTSPSYGYTF
TRBV10-3,-,CASNRDPGREQYF
TRBV7-2,TRBJ2-1,CARSYLQGAYNEQFF
TRBV4-3,TRBJ2-7,CASSQGRASGGSYEQYF
TRBV7-9,TRBJ2-7,CASSKDGPYEQYF
TRBV25-1,TRBJ2-7,CASSEASGTVYEQYF
TRBV7-9,TRBJ1-4,CASSGMDISNEKLFF
TRBV7-9,TRBJ2-7,CASSFLGSYEQYF
TRBV20-1,TRBJ2-1,CSARRDKGEVF
TRBV5-6,TRBJ2-3,CASSLVSGAFGDTQYF
TRBV7-2,TRBJ2-3,CASSFNADTQYF
TRBV5-4,TRBJ1-1,CASSHKGQGDTEAFF
TRBV7-2,TRBJ1-1,CASSPSAGSEAFF
TRBV7-2,TRBJ2-5,CASSFLDRTQETQYF
TRBV5-5,TRBJ2-1,CASSQIPGQGKGNEQFF
TRBV18,TRBJ2-1,CASSELSSSYNEQFF
TRBV7-2,TRBJ2-7,CASSRTSFPYEQYF
TRBV20-1,TRBJ2-1,CSAPYSSYSYNEQFF
TRBV5-1,TRBJ1-1,CASSAGAGRAEAFF
TRBV28,TRBJ2-1,CASSPQGAGVYNEQFF
TRBV5-4,TRBJ2-2,CASSLGGGSTGELFF
TRBV4-2,TRBJ2-3,CASSLVAGGRTDTQYF
TRBV7-2,TRBJ2-7,CASSSRIAYEQYF
TRBV5-4,TRBJ1-4,CASSFGGLSTNEKLFF
TRBV20-1,TRBJ2-1,CSARDGLGTGGFNEQFF
TRBV5-1,TRBJ2-3,CASSPTSSAEQYF
TRBV7-2,TRBJ2-4,CASSLMVNIQYF